The T cell receptor (beta chain) under discussion was sequenced for a study of beta chain features in type 1 diabetes. General study results and limits: PCR may have favored shorter templates equally in patients and controls. Compared to healthy donors, patients appeared to have naive, central memory and Treg TCRB repertoires that were more alike. Researchers report that Type 1 diabetes patients had moderately but significantly shorter TCRB CDR3s across all four CD4+ subsets.

Reverse transcribing all isolated RNA meant expressed TCRB transcripts were sequenced. TCRdb's copy holds only in-frame clones and misses some; the assay was immunoSEQ multiplex PCR. The table records approximately 600,000 clones, 9.5% to 15% of them present only once. V lost 4 bases to trimming and J lost 5 bases; unmatched junction nucleotides: 6. Germline V gene lookup returns CDR1 SGHNT and CDR2 YYREEE (reference sequence). The CDR3 consists of 14 residues. This clone was detected only a few times. Antigen specificity is unknown. The V call is TRBV5-4, the J call TRBJ2-7, with 10 bases lining up with TRBD1. The sample comprised naive CD4+ T cells from blood. The source of this sequence is a man aged 25-45 years with type 1 diabetes. The CDR3 DNA follows: TGTGCCAGCAGCCAGACAGGGGGCAAGGACGAGCAGTACTTC. Its translation: CASSQTGGKDEQYF.